This T cell receptor (beta chain) appears in the sequencing data of a study of blood T cell repertoires in COVID-19. Remarks on this clone: At one end the junction does not follow the germline gene, possibly because of a read error.

As originally analysed: Reference gene primer amplification yielded estimated nucleated cell counts. Using immunoSEQ multiplex PCR, the repertoire was profiled, and TCRdb retains in-frame clones only, with some absent. V and J calls and clone size are as listed in that table; D and trimming were resolved from the DNA. Of about 52,000 clones listed, about 79% are singletons. Germline V gene data show CDR1 as SGHTA and CDR2 as FQGTGA. There are 13 residues in the CDR3. The chain uses TRBV7-3 and TRBJ2-5; D unresolved. Material: peripheral blood. The clonotype was recovered from a man older than 75 with COVID-19, enrolled during active disease. CDR3 in DNA: TGTGCCAGCAGCTTAAATAACCAGGAGACCCAGTACTTC. Protein: CASSLNNQETQYF.